This T cell receptor beta chain was profiled in a study of shared T cell receptors in the human thymus. Germline V CDR1 and CDR2: SGHTA, FQGNSA. The V end was cut by 4 bases, the J end by 2 bases, with 12 bases between. The CDR3 is 15 amino acids. Assay used: immunoSEQ multiplex PCR; TCRdb lists only in-frame clones, some missing. In the table there are 540,000 or so clones, about 80% of which are singletons. The sample was also reused in another study, on human thymus T cells. That paper adds: Thymus was obtained from resections taken during corrective heart surgery. It looked as if thymic and blood repertoires used V and J genes in a biased way.

The chain is built from TRBV7-2 and TRBJ1-5; D is uncertain. The sequence was collected from a boy under three years old with a congenital heart defect. Sequenced: thymocytes. This chain's CDR3 is CASSYDGVGNQPQHF. The CDR3, as DNA: TGTGCCAGCAGCTACGACGGGGTAGGCAATCAGCCCCAGCATTTT. Looking up the rest from reference TRBV7-2 and TRBJ1-5 gives the full variable domain: GAGVSQSPSNKVTEKGKDVELRCDPISGHTALYWYRQSLGQGLEFLIYFQGNSAPDKSGLPSDRFSAERTGGSVSTLTIQRTQQEDSAVYLCASSYDGVGNQPQHFGDGTRLSIL.